The 32 T cell receptor beta chains given below trace back to one sample, sequenced in a study of response to subunit inactivated influenza vaccine. One entry per CDR3 protein results from TCRdb running MiXCR on the RT-PCR reads. The sample has around 710,000 distinct CDR3 sequences, about 15% seen once. This specimen was PBMCs from blood, taken about 14 days before vaccination. These TCRs come from a man aged 50 to 59 who received an inactivated influenza vaccine.

CDR3: CASSQYSKYQETQYF. The CDR3 nucleotides read TGCGCCAGCAGTCAATATTCCAAGTACCAAGAGACCCAGTACTTC. The rearrangement joins TRBV23-1 to TRBJ2-5; D is uncertain. TRBV23-1 is an ORF, and what it does is uncertain. The CDR3 is 15 residues long. V lost 1 base and J lost 0, with 9 bases in between.

The chain is built from TRBV20-1 and TRBJ2-5; D not resolved. The CDR3 totals 12 residues. V was pared by 6 bases and J by 5 bases, with 13 bases between. Germline V gives CDR1 DFQATT, CDR2 SNEGSKA (reference sequence). The chain's CDR3 is CSAKGPKETQYF. CDR3 bases: TGCAGTGCCAAAGGGCCGAAGGAGACCCAGTACTTC.

Written as DNA, the CDR3 is TGTGCCAGCAGCGCCCGACTAGCGGGGGGTCAAGAGACCCAGTACTTC. Translation gives CASSARLAGGQETQYF. The chain uses TRBV13 and TRBJ2-5; 13 bases map to TRBD2. The CDR3 consists of 16 residues. V lost 5 bases to trimming and J lost 2 bases; unmatched junction nucleotides: 5. The germline CDR1 and CDR2 sequences are PRHDT and FYEKMQ (reference sequence).

V usage is TRBV15 and J usage is TRBJ2-2, with 9 nucleotides matching TRBD2. This CDR3 comprises 16 residues. The germline CDR1 and CDR2 sequences are LNHNV and YYDKDF (reference sequence). The ends lost 0 bases at V and 6 bases at J; junction bases unmatched: 5. The CDR3 sequence: CATSRDPSGISGELFF. DNA for the CDR3: TGTGCCACCAGCAGAGATCCTAGCGGGATATCCGGGGAGCTGTTTTTT.

This chain uses TRBV7-9 with TRBJ1-1; D possibly corresponds to TRBD1 (5 bases). Germline CDR1 reads SEHNR; CDR2 reads FQNEAQ (reference sequence). The CDR3 length is 11 residues. The ends were cut back, 6 bases at V and 8 bases at J, with 10 bases in the middle. The CDR3 loop is CASSRGLEAFF. CDR3 in DNA: TGTGCCAGCAGTAGGGGCCTGGAAGCTTTCTTT. The full variable domain, with the rest looked up from reference TRBV7-9 and TRBJ1-1, is DTGVSQNPRHKITKRGQNVTFRCDPISEHNRLYWYRQTLGQGPEFLTYFQNEAQLEKSRLLSDRFSAERPKGSFSTLEIQRTEQGDSAMYLCASSRGLEAFFGQGTRLTVV.

This clonotype has more than one count but fewer than ten. The V call is TRBV7-8, the J call TRBJ2-5; 11 bases align to TRBD2. The germline V gene has CDR1 SGHVS and CDR2 FQNEAQ. This CDR3 region has 19 residues. The V gene end was trimmed by 0 bases and the J gene end by 5 bases; junction bases not matched to a gene: 14. As DNA, the CDR3 is TGTGCCAGCAGCTTAGCCACCCCCCCACTAGCGGGAGTTACCGAGACCCAGTACTTC. Protein: CASSLATPPLAGVTETQYF. Full variable domain (missing parts from reference TRBV7-8 and TRBJ2-5): GAGVSQSPRYKVAKRGQDVALRCDPISGHVSLFWYQQALGQGPEFLTYFQNEAQLDKSGLPSDRFFAERPEGSVSTLKIQRTQQEDSAVYLCASSLATPPLAGVTETQYFGPGTRLLVL.

This clonotype was picked up a small number of times. This chain connects TRBV5-6 to TRBJ2-3, with D unresolved. CDR3 size: 16 residues. Per the germline V gene, CDR1 is SGHDT and CDR2 is YYEEEE. V dropped 4 bases and J dropped 4 bases, with 19 bases sitting between them. CDR3 sequence reads: CASSTRPVMGPDTQYF. The CDR3 coding sequence is TGTGCCAGCAGCACCAGACCCGTCATGGGTCCAGATACGCAGTATTTT.

This rearrangement joins TRBV15 to TRBJ2-7, with 14 bases identical to TRBD2. The CDR3 sequence is 17 residues long. V gave up 8 bases and J gave up 5 bases; unmatched junction bases: 14. The germline CDR1 and CDR2 sequences are LNHNV and YYDKDF (reference sequence). DNA of the CDR3: TGTGCCACCTCTTCTCGAGGACTAGCGGGGGGTAACCACGAGCAGTACTTC. The encoded protein is CATSSRGLAGGNHEQYF.

CDR3 protein: CASMEGLSNQPQHF. CDR3 in DNA: TGTGCCAGCATGGAGGGGCTTAGCAATCAGCCCCAGCATTTT. The chain uses TRBV2 and TRBJ1-5, with a tentative D call TRBD1 (5 bases). V lost 7 bases, J lost 0 bases, and 10 bases lay in between. Germline CDR1 reads SNHLY; CDR2 reads FYNNEI. The CDR3 contains 14 residues.

Only a few counts were recorded for this clonotype. The chain employs TRBV29-1 and TRBJ1-2; D is uncertain. This CDR3 region has 12 residues. V was cut by 4 bases and J by 4 bases, with 10 bases left in between. Germline V gene lookup returns CDR1 SQVTM and CDR2 ANQGSEA. The CDR3 reads CSVAGDLYGYTF. The CDR3, as DNA: TGCAGCGTTGCCGGAGACCTCTATGGCTACACCTTC. Drawing the rest from reference TRBV29-1 and TRBJ1-2, the complete variable domain is SAVISQKPSRDICQRGTSLTIQCQVDSQVTMMFWYRQQPGQSLTLIATANQGSEATYESGFVIDKFPISRPNLTFSTLTVSNMSPEDSSIYLCSVAGDLYGYTFGSGTRLTVV.

This clonotype was counted many times. This chain connects TRBV7-2 to TRBJ2-7; 7 nucleotides line up with TRBD2. The CDR3 totals 14 residues. Trimming took 3 bases from V and 4 from J; bases not matched to a gene: 6. Germline V CDR1 and CDR2: SGHTA, FQGNSA. The CDR3 DNA reads as TGTGCCAGCAGCTTGAGGGCTAGCGGATACGAGCAGTACTTC. Encoded protein: CASSLRASGYEQYF.

J is TRBJ1-1 and V is TRBV20-1; D not resolved. Germline V CDR1 and CDR2: DFQATT, SNEGSKA (reference sequence). V dropped 3 bases and J dropped 0 bases, with 11 bases sitting between them. The CDR3 runs 14 residues. The CDR3 sequence: CSARSGEVNTEAFF. CDR3 DNA: TGCAGTGCTAGGTCAGGCGAAGTGAACACTGAAGCTTTCTTT.

This clonotype was found many times. The gene calls are TRBV3-1 and TRBJ2-7; 7 nucleotides line up with TRBD2. V shed 0 bases and J 2 bases; nucleotides not matched to a gene: 7. Per germline, CDR1 LGHDT and CDR2 YNNKEL (reference sequence). This CDR3 comprises 16 residues. The CDR3 spells CASSQETGRLTYEQYF. The CDR3, as DNA: TGTGCCAGCAGCCAAGAAACCGGGAGGTTGACCTACGAGCAGTACTTC.

This clonotype occurred a few times. The chain carries TRBV3-1 and TRBJ2-1, with 10 nucleotides matching TRBD1. Germline lookup yields CDR1 LGHDT and CDR2 YNNKEL (reference sequence). The ends lost 1 base at V and 0 bases at J; junction bases unmatched: 6. The CDR3 is 18 amino acids. CDR3 in DNA: TGTGCCAGCAGCCAAGTGCCGGGACAGGGGAGCTCCTACAATGAGCAGTTCTTC. Amino acids: CASSQVPGQGSSYNEQFF.

This clonotype was seen a few times. In DNA form, the CDR3 reads TGTGCCAGCAGGCCGGGACGGACTTATGGCTACACCTTC. This translates into CASRPGRTYGYTF. This sequence joins TRBV2 and TRBJ1-2; TRBD1 is a possible D gene (5 bases). V lost 6 bases to trimming and J lost 5 bases, with 13 bases between them. Germline lookup yields CDR1 SNHLY and CDR2 FYNNEI. The CDR3 has 13 residues.

This clonotype was counted between two and nine times. This chain joins TRBV7-9 and TRBJ2-3, with a possible D match to TRBD2 (6 bases). The germline V gene encodes CDR1 SEHNR and CDR2 FQNEAQ (reference sequence). This CDR3 region has 15 residues. The V gene lost 1 base and the J gene lost 3 bases, with 11 bases spanning the gap. CDR3 bases: TGTGCCAGCAGCTTAGTCCTAGCGCCTACAGATACGCAGTATTTT. Translated: CASSLVLAPTDTQYF.

This clonotype came up a few times. The chain is built from TRBV21-1 and TRBJ2-7; TRBD2, the table's D call, lacks a check against the DNA. TRBV21-1 is recorded as a pseudogene. The CDR3 sequence is 17 residues long. CDR3 sequence (DNA): TGTGCCAGCAGCAAAGGGTCGAGCGGGAGGACCAGGTACGAGCAGTACTTC. It yields the protein CASSKGSSGRTRYEQYF.

This clonotype was observed a handful of times. The chain has TRBV2 and TRBJ1-6; 10 nucleotides match TRBD1. V dropped 6 bases and J dropped 10; count of bases not matched to a gene: 6. The CDR3 loop spans 14 amino acids. Germline V CDR1 and CDR2: SNHLY, FYNNEI. As DNA, the CDR3 is TGTGCCAGCAGGCTGGGACAGGGGAGCTCACCCCTCCACTTT. This encodes CASRLGQGSSPLHF.

The chain recombines TRBV5-4 with TRBJ2-5; no reliable D call. The V gene lost 4 bases and the J gene lost 2 bases, with 12 bases spanning the gap. Germline loops: CDR1 SGHNT, CDR2 YYREEE (reference sequence). The CDR3 loop spans 14 amino acids. Here the CDR3 DNA reads TGTGCCAGCAGCCCCGGAGTGATACAAGAGACCCAGTACTTC. Its protein product is CASSPGVIQETQYF. Using reference TRBV5-4 and TRBJ2-5 for the parts outside the CDR3, the full variable domain is ETGVTQSPTHLIKTRGQQVTLRCSSQSGHNTVSWYQQALGQGPQFIFQYYREEENGRGNFPPRFSGLQFPNYSSELNVNALELDDSALYLCASSPGVIQETQYFGPGTRLLVL.

The chain links TRBV10-3 to TRBJ1-4; D gene ambiguous. CDR3 size: 13 residues. Germline V gene lookup returns CDR1 ENHRY and CDR2 SYGVKD. V was clipped by 10 bases and J by 4 bases, with 13 bases between them. In nucleotides, the CDR3 is TGTGCCACCGCCGGATCCTTTAATGAAAAACTGTTTTTT. It codes for CATAGSFNEKLFF.

V usage is TRBV11-2 and J usage is TRBJ2-7, with D unresolved. Germline loops: CDR1 SGHAT, CDR2 FQNNGV. Trimming stripped 0 bases from V and 3 bases from J, with 9 bases between. CDR3 length: 14 amino acids. CDR3 residues: CASSLEARHYEQYF. The CDR3, as DNA: TGTGCCAGCAGCTTAGAGGCGAGACACTACGAGCAGTACTTC.

The chain recombines TRBV20-1 with TRBJ2-3; the match to TRBD2 covers 7 bases. The CDR3 runs to 14 residues. With 4 bases clipped from V and 2 bases from J, the junction kept 6 bases outside the gene matches. CDR1 and CDR2 (germline): DFQATT, SNEGSKA (reference sequence). CDR3: CSATRGGNTDTQYF. The CDR3 DNA is TGCAGTGCTACCCGCGGGGGTAACACAGATACGCAGTATTTT.

This clonotype has only a few counts. The chain couples TRBV27 to TRBJ2-5; 7 nucleotides line up with TRBD1. CDR1 and CDR2 (germline): MNHEY, SMNVEV (reference sequence). This CDR3 region has 15 residues. Trimming removed 5 bases from V and 2 bases from J; junction bases left unmatched: 8. The CDR3 protein is CASSRQGFQQETQYF. Here the CDR3 DNA reads TGTGCCAGCAGTCGACAGGGTTTTCAACAAGAGACCCAGTACTTC.

V gene TRBV20-1 combines with J gene TRBJ2-5; D possibly corresponds to TRBD2 (6 bases). The CDR3 spans 13 residues. The germline gives CDR1 DFQATT, CDR2 SNEGSKA (reference sequence). The V and J ends lost 5 bases and 5 bases respectively, with 15 bases between them. For the CDR3, the DNA is TGCAGTGCTGACGATGCGGGAAGGGAGACCCAGTACTTC. This translates into CSADDAGRETQYF.

The chain has TRBV12-3 or TRBV12-4 and TRBJ2-1; the match to TRBD2 covers 7 bases. The junction had 10 bases not matched to a gene; V was cut back by 4 bases and J by 7 bases. The length of the CDR3 is 15 residues. This CDR3 reads CASSSPSSRGNEQFF. In nucleotides, the CDR3 is TGTGCCAGCAGTTCCCCTAGCTCGCGGGGGAATGAGCAGTTCTTC.

J is TRBJ2-1 and V is TRBV20-1, with 10 bases identical to TRBD2. Germline CDR1 reads DFQATT; CDR2 reads SNEGSKA (reference sequence). This CDR3 spans 13 amino acids. The trim removed 6 bases at V and 7 bases at J, leaving 6 bases unmatched. CDR3: CSAPGLAINEQFF. The CDR3 DNA is TGCAGTGCACCGGGACTAGCGATTAATGAGCAGTTCTTC.

This clonotype was counted a few times. This sequence joins TRBV24-1 and TRBJ2-1; TRBD1 or TRBD2 may be the D gene (5 bases each). Germline V lookup: CDR1 KGHDR, CDR2 SFDVKD. The CDR3 is 15 residues long. V shed 3 bases and J shed 5 bases, with 13 bases lying between them. The CDR3 bases are TGTGCCACCAGTGATGCTTCCGGGACGAACAATGAGCAGTTCTTC. It yields the protein CATSDASGTNNEQFF.

This clonotype was seen at least ten times. The V and J genes are TRBV7-2 and TRBJ2-3; D may be TRBD1 or TRBD2 (5 bases each). The germline CDR1 and CDR2 sequences are SGHTA and FQGNSA. This CDR3 region has 16 residues. V lost 3 bases and J 0 bases, leaving 13 bases between the germline ends. CDR3 coding DNA: TGTGCCAGCAGCTTGGCAGGGACCGTAAGCACAGATACGCAGTATTTT. Translated: CASSLAGTVSTDTQYF.

This clonotype was counted many times. The chain uses TRBV5-1 and TRBJ2-1; possible D gene TRBD2, 7 bases. CDR1 and CDR2 (germline): SGHRS, YFSETQ. V was cut by 0 bases and J by 5 bases, with 15 bases left in between. CDR3 length: 16 residues. The CDR3 spells CASSLEPQGGDNEQFF. The CDR3 coding sequence is TGCGCCAGCAGCTTGGAGCCTCAAGGGGGGGACAATGAGCAGTTCTTC.

The J gene is TRBJ2-7, the V gene TRBV4-3; D perhaps matches TRBD1 (6 bases). The CDR3 loop spans 16 amino acids. Germline V gene lookup returns CDR1 LGHNA and CDR2 YSLEER. Deletions cut 8 bases from V and 5 bases from J, with 25 bases between. CDR3 sequence (DNA): TGCGCCAGCGCACAGAGTCGTACTCAGGGGTATAACGAGCAGTACTTC. It encodes CASAQSRTQGYNEQYF.

The J gene is TRBJ2-2, the V gene TRBV19; D possibly matches TRBD1 or TRBD2 (6 bases each). The CDR3 is 18 residues long. Germline V gene data show CDR1 as LNHDA and CDR2 as SQIVND (reference sequence). V lost 3 bases and J 1 base, leaving 18 bases between the germline ends. The CDR3: CASSMGYGGQLNTGELFF. The CDR3 coding sequence is TGTGCCAGTAGTATGGGATATGGGGGGCAGTTGAACACCGGGGAGCTGTTTTTT.

This clonotype came up a few times. The chain employs TRBV27 and TRBJ2-1, with TRBD1 matching 7 bases. Trimming cost V 4 bases and J 4 bases; bases outside gene matches: 10. Germline V gene data show CDR1 as MNHEY and CDR2 as SMNVEV (reference sequence). The CDR3 spans 16 residues. CDR3 sequence (DNA): TGTGCCAGCAGTTCCCGCCTCCGGGACAGATACAATGAGCAGTTCTTC. Translation: CASSSRLRDRYNEQFF.